This T cell receptor beta chain was identified during a study of blood T cell repertoires in COVID-19. Study-wide background: Sources were T cells, B-cell-depleted T cells, or PBMCs; the material itself was cDNA or gDNA.

Some clones are missing from TCRdb's copy, which holds only in-frame ones; the method was immunoSEQ multiplex PCR. The sample includes just under 80,000 clones, roughly 80% of them seen just once. The CDR3 extends over 16 amino acids. Germline CDR1 and CDR2: MNHEY and SMNVEV (reference sequence). The V and J ends lost 6 bases and 3 bases respectively, with 20 bases between them. What was sequenced was peripheral blood. The receptor's source is a woman aged 70-85 years with acute or convalescent COVID-19. The chain couples TRBV27 to TRBJ1-2; D is uncertain. The CDR3 sequence is CASSPYAEGGYYGYTF. Written as DNA, the CDR3 is TGTGCCAGCAGCCCTTACGCGGAGGGCGGTTACTATGGCTACACCTTC.